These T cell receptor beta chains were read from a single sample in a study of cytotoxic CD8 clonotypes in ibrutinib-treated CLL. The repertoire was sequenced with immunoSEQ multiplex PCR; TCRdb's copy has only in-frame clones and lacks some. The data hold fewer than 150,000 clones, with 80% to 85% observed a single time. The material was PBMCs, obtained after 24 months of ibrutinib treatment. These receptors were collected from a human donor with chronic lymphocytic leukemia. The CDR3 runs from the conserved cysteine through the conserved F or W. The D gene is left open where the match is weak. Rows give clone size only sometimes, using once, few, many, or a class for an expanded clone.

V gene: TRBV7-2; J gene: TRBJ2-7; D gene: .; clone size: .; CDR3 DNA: TGTGCCAGCAGCTTACGGGGGACCGAAGTTTCGGGGGAGCAGTACTTC; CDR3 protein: CASSLRGTEVSGEQYF
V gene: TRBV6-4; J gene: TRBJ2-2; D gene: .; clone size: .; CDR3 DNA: TGTGCCAGCAGTGTGCAGAACACCGGGGAGCTGTTTTTT; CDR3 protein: CASSVQNTGELFF
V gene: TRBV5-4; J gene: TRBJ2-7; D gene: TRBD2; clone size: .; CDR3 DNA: TGTGCCAGCAGCTTGCGGAGCGGGGCGTCCTACGAGCAGTACTTC; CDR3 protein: CASSLRSGASYEQYF
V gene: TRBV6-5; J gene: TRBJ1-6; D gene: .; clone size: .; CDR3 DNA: TGTGCCAGCAGTTACCGACAGAGCTCCTATAATTCACCCCTCCACTTT; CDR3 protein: CASSYRQSSYNSPLHF
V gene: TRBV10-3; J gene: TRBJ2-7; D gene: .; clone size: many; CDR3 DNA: TGTGCCATCAGTGAGTCCCAATACGAGCAGTACTTC; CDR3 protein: CAISESQYEQYF
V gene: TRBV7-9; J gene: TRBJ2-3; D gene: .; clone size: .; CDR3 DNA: TGTGCCAGCAGCCCGCCCGGGACTCGCACAGATACGCAGTATTTT; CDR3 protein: CASSPPGTRTDTQYF
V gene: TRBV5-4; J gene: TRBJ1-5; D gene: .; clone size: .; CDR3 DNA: TGTGCCAGCAGCTTGGCCGCAGATAGCAATCAGCCCCAGCATTTT; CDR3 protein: CASSLAADSNQPQHF
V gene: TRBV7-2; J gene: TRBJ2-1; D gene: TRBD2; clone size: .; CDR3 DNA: TGTGCCAGCAGCTTATATAGCGGGGCCTACAATGAGCAGTTCTTC; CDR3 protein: CASSLYSGAYNEQFF
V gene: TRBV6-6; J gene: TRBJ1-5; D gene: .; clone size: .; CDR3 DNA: TGTGCCAGCGGCCAGGGGACTCAGCCCCAGCATTTT; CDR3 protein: CASGQGTQPQHF
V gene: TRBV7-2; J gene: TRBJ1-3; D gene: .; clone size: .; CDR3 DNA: TGTGCCAGCAGCCCTCAGCAGGTCTACTCTGGAAACACCATATATTTT; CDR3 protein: CASSPQQVYSGNTIYF
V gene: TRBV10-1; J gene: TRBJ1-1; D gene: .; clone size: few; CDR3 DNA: TGCGCCAGCACCCCCCATCGGGACACTGAAGCTTTCTTT; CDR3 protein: CASTPHRDTEAFF
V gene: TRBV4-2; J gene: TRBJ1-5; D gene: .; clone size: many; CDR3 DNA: TGTGCCAGCAGCCCCCGAGTAAGGTCGCTGGGGCCCCAGCATTTT; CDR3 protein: CASSPRVRSLGPQHF
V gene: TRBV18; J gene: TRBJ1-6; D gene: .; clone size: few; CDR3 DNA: TGTGCCAGCTCAGAAACCGGAAGGGGGGGTTCACCCCTCCACTTT; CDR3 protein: CASSETGRGGSPLHF
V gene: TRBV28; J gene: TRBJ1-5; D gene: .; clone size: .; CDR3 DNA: TGTGCCAGCAGTTTAACCCCCTTGACGGGGCCTGAGCATTTT; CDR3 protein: CASSLTPLTGPEHF
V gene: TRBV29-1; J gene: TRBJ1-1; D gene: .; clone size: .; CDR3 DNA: TGCAGCGTTGAAGATCCCAGAAACACTGAAGCTTTCTTT; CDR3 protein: CSVEDPRNTEAFF
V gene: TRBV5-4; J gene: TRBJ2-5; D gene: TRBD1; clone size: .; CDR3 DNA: TGTGCCAGCAGACGACAGGGCCCCACGGAGACCCAGTACTTC; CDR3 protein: CASRRQGPTETQYF
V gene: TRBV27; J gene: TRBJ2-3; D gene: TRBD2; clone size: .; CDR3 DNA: TGTGCCAGCAGTTTAGGACTAGCGGGGGGCCACACAGATACGCAGTATTTT; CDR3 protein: CASSLGLAGGHTDTQYF
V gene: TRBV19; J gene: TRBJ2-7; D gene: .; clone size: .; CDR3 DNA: TGTGCCAGTAGTTCACGGCAGACCGACTACGAGCAGTACTTC; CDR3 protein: CASSSRQTDYEQYF
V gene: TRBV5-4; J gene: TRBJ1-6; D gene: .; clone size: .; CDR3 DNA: TGTGCCAGCAGCTTGATAAAGAATTCACCCCTCCACTTT; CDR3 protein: CASSLIKNSPLHF
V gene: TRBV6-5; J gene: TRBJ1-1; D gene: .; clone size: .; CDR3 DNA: TGTGCCAGCAGTTACGACAGGAAGAACACTGAAGCTTTCTTT; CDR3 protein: CASSYDRKNTEAFF
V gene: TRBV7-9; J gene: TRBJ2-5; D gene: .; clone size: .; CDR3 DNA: TGTGCCAGCAGCTACCCCACGGGGAGAGAAGAGACCCAGTACTTC; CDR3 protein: CASSYPTGREETQYF
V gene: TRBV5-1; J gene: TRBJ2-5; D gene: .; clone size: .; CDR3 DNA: TGCGCCAGCAGCCCCACATACGAGACCCAGTACTTC; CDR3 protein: CASSPTYETQYF
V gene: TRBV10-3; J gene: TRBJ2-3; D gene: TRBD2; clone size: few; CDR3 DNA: TGTGCCATCAGTCGGGGACTAGCGGGGGGGCCGGGAGATACGCAGTATTTT; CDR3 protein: CAISRGLAGGPGDTQYF
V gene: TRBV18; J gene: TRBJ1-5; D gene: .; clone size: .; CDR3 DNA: TGTGCCAGCTCACGTCCAGGGGCTGGATACCAGCCCCAGCATTTT; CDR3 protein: CASSRPGAGYQPQHF
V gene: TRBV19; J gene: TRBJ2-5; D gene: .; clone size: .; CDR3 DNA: TGTGCCAGTAGTATGTCAGCAGCAGATAAAAAGACCCAGTACTTC; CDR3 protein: CASSMSAADKKTQYF
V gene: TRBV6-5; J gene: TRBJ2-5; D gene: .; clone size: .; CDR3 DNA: TGTGCCAGCAGTTACTCGCGTCCAGGCTCCTGGGAGACCCAGTACTTC; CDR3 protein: CASSYSRPGSWETQYF
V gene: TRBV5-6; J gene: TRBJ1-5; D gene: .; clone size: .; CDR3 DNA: TGTGCCAGCAGCTTGTCCCAATATCAGCCCCAGCATTTT; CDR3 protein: CASSLSQYQPQHF
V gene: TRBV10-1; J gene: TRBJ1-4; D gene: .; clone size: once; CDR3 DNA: TGCGCCACCTCGGACAGAATAAATGAAAAACTGTTTTTT; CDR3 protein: CATSDRINEKLFF
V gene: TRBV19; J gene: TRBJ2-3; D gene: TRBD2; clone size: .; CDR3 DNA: TGTGCCAGTAGGGGGGCCGGACTAGCGGGATCGACAGATACGCAGTATTTT; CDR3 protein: CASRGAGLAGSTDTQYF
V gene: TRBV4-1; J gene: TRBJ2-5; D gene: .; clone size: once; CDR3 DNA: TGCGCCAGCAGCCAGGAGTGGGGGGAGACCCAGTACTTC; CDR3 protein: CASSQEWGETQYF
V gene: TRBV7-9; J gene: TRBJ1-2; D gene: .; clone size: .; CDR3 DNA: TGTGCCAGCAGCTTAGCGGACAGATCCAACTATGGCTACACCTTC; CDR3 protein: CASSLADRSNYGYTF
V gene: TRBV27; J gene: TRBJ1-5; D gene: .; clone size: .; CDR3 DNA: TGTGCCAGCAGTACCGGGCCAGCTTATAGCAATCAGCCCCAGCATTTT; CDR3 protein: CASSTGPAYSNQPQHF
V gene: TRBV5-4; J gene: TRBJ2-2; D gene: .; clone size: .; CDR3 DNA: TGTGCCAGCAGCTTGGGCAGGGGCAACACCGGGGAGCTGTTTTTT; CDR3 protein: CASSLGRGNTGELFF
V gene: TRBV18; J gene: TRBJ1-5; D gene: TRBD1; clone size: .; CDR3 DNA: TGTGCCAGCTCACCGGCGGGACAGGGAACGAATCAGCCCCAGCATTTT; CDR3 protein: CASSPAGQGTNQPQHF
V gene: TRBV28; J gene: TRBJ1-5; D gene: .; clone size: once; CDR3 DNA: TGTGCCAGCAGTTTTGTGCCGACTCGGCAGCCCCAGCATTTT; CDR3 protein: CASSFVPTRQPQHF
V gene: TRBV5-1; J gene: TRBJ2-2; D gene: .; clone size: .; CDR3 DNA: TGCGCCAGCAGCTTAGCGGGGAACACCGGGGAGCTGTTTTTT; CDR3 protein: CASSLAGNTGELFF
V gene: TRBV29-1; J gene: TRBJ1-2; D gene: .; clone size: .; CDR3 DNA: TGCAGCGTGGAGACAGCCTCTAACACCTATGGCTACACCTTC; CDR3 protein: CSVETASNTYGYTF
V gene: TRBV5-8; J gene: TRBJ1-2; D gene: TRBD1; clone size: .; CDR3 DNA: TGTGCCAGCAGCCCCAGGGGGTATCCTAACTATGGCTACACCTTC; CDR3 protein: CASSPRGYPNYGYTF
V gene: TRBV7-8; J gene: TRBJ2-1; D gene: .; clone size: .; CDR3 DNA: TGTGCCAGCAGCCCACCCAGGGTGGATGAGCAGTTCTTC; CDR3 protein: CASSPPRVDEQFF
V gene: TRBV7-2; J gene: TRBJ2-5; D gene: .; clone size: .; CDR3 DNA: TGTGCCAGCAGCCCAACGCGGTCACAAGAGACCCAGTACTTC; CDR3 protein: CASSPTRSQETQYF
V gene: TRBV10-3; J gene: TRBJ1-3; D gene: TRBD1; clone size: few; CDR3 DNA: TGTGCCATCAGTGGGGACAGCAACACCATATATTTT; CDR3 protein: CAISGDSNTIYF
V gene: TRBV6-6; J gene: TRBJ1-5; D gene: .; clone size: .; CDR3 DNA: TGTGCCAGCAGACGGGACGGTAGCAATCAGCCCCAGCATTTT; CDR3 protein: CASRRDGSNQPQHF
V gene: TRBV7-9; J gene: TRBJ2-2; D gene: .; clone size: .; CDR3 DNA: TGTGCCAGCCGGGGGCCCAACACCGGGGAGCTGTTTTTT; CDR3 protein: CASRGPNTGELFF
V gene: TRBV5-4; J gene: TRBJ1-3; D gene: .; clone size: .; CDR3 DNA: TGTGCCAGCAGCTTGGGCCGGACCTCTGGAAACACCATATATTTT; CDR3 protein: CASSLGRTSGNTIYF
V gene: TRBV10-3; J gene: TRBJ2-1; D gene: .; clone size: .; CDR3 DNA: TGTGCCATCAGTGAGTCGAGGGACAATGAGCAGTTCTTC; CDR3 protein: CAISESRDNEQFF